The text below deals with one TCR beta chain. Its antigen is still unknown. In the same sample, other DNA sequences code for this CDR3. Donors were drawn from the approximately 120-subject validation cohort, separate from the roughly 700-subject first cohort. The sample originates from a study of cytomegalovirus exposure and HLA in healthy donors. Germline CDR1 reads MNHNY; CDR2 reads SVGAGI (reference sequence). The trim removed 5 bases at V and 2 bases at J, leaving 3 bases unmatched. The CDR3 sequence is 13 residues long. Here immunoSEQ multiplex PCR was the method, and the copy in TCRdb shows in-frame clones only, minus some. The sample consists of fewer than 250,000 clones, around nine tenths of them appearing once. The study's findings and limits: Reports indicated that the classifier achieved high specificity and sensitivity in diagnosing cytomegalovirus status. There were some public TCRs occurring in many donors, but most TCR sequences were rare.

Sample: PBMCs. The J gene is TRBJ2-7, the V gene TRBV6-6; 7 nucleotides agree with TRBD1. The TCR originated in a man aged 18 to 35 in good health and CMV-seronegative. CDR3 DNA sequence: TGTGCCAGCAGTCCCGGGACAGCCTACGAGCAGTACTTC. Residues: CASSPGTAYEQYF.